These 12 T cell receptor beta chains came from one sample sequenced in a study of T-cell reconstitution after alpha-beta-depleted transplantation in children. Researchers prepared the TCRbeta library using unique molecular identifiers, the study reports. TCRdb independently ran MiXCR on the PCR reads; one entry per CDR3 protein. In the table there are fewer than 550,000 distinct CDR3 sequences, over 9.5% of which are singletons. The starting material was PBMCs, mostly from graft donor cells, obtained 180 days after TCRalphabeta/CD19-depleted stem cell transplant. These TCRs come from a female patient between 2 and 15 years old who had a stem cell transplant for aplastic anemia, so the T cells may come from the graft donor.

This chain uses TRBV7-9 with TRBJ2-7; D is unresolved. Between the trimmed V and J ends, which lost 5 bases and 1 base, there was a span of 21 bases. The CDR3 spans 17 residues. Germline V CDR1 and CDR2: SEHNR, FQNEAQ (reference sequence). The DNA of the CDR3 is TGTGCCAGCAGCCCGGTGGACCGCCGTGAAGCTTCCTACGAGCAGTACTTC. Its translation is CASSPVDRREASYEQYF.

This clonotype was observed a few times. This may be a read error, as it is one base from a much larger clone. V is TRBV12-3 or TRBV12-4 and J is TRBJ2-7, with 9 bases aligning to TRBD1. Germline trimming cut 6 bases from V and 3 bases from J; bases unmatched to any gene: 6. CDR3 length: 14 amino acids. Here the CDR3 reads CASSSGTGHYEQYF. CDR3 in DNA: TGTGCCAGCAGCTCCGGGACAGGGCACTACGAGCAGTACTTC.

This clonotype was detected many times. The genes are TRBV29-1 and TRBJ2-6; TRBD2 agrees at 8 bases. The trim removed 8 bases at V and 0 bases at J, leaving 9 bases unmatched. The CDR3 extends over 16 amino acids. CDR1 and CDR2 from the germline V gene are SQVTM and ANQGSEA. The CDR3 coding sequence is TGCAGCCCCCGTAGCGGGATGAGCTCTGGGGCCAACGTCCTGACTTTC. Translation gives CSPRSGMSSGANVLTF.

CDR3: CAWSVGRYNEQFF. Here the CDR3 DNA reads TGTGCCTGGAGTGTAGGGCGCTACAATGAGCAGTTCTTC. V is TRBV30 and J is TRBJ2-1; D is ambiguous. The CDR3 extends over 13 amino acids. Germline V gene lookup returns CDR1 GTSNPN and CDR2 SVGIG (reference sequence). V lost 0 bases and J 3 bases, leaving 6 bases between the germline ends.

This clonotype was picked up a small number of times. V usage is TRBV28 and J usage is TRBJ2-7; no firm D call. Germline values: CDR1 MDHEN, CDR2 SYDVKM. The CDR3 extends over 13 amino acids. V lost 0 bases, J lost 1 base, and 4 bases lay in between. The CDR3 loop reads CASSLWESYEQYF. CDR3 nucleotides: TGTGCCAGCAGTTTATGGGAGTCCTACGAGCAGTACTTC.

The chain carries TRBV5-1 and TRBJ2-2, with unresolved D. Looked up from germline, CDR1 is SGHRS and CDR2 is YFSETQ. The ends were cut back, 2 bases at V and 3 bases at J, with 14 bases in the middle. The CDR3 has 16 amino acids. In DNA form, the CDR3 reads TGCGCCAGCAGCTTCGGGCGCAGTCCGTACACCGGGGAGCTGTTTTTT. Translation: CASSFGRSPYTGELFF.

This clonotype was detected only a few times. The chain has TRBV7-6 and TRBJ2-1; tentatively, D is TRBD1 (5 bases). Germline CDR1 is SGHVS and CDR2 is FNYEAQ. This CDR3 is built from 16 residues. The ends were cut back, 2 bases at V and 7 bases at J, with 18 bases in the middle. This CDR3 is CASSLLGVLPANEQFF. The CDR3 coding sequence is TGTGCCAGCAGCTTATTAGGGGTCCTCCCGGCGAATGAGCAGTTCTTC.

This clonotype was recorded many times. The V and J genes are TRBV5-5 and TRBJ1-4; D remains ambiguous. The CDR3 totals 12 residues. V shed 4 bases and J shed 7 bases, with 8 bases lying between them. Germline CDR1 is SGHKS and CDR2 is YYEKEE (reference sequence). The CDR3 spells CASSALLEKLFF. The CDR3 coding sequence is TGTGCCAGCAGCGCCCTCCTTGAAAAACTGTTTTTT. The entire variable domain, with the rest obtained from reference TRBV5-5 and TRBJ1-4, is as follows: DAGVTQSPTHLIKTRGQQVTLRCSPISGHKSVSWYQQVLGQGPQFIFQYYEKEERGRGNFPDRFSARQFPNYSSELNVNALLLGDSALYLCASSALLEKLFFGSGTQLSVL.

V gene TRBV5-1 combines with J gene TRBJ2-2; tentative D call: TRBD1 (8 bases). Trimming left V 4 bases short and J 0 bases short, with 13 bases between. There are 16 residues in the CDR3. The germline gives CDR1 SGHRS, CDR2 YFSETQ. Here the CDR3 DNA reads TGCGCCAGCAGCGCGGGGGACAGGACGAACACCGGGGAGCTGTTTTTT. Its translation is CASSAGDRTNTGELFF.

In its sample, this clonotype was seen many times. V gene TRBV5-1 combines with J gene TRBJ2-2; D is unresolved. This CDR3 is 14 amino acids long. Looked up from germline, CDR1 is SGHRS and CDR2 is YFSETQ. V lost 2 bases and J lost 1, with 6 bases in between. The CDR3 spells CASSLMGNTGELFF. CDR3 coding DNA: TGCGCCAGCAGCTTAATGGGGAACACCGGGGAGCTGTTTTTT.

This clonotype was picked up many times. The V call is TRBV7-9, the J call TRBJ2-3, with D possibly matching TRBD1 (5 bases). Per germline, CDR1 SEHNR and CDR2 FQNEAQ (reference sequence). The CDR3 length is 14 residues. The V and J ends lost 5 bases and 4 bases respectively, with 13 bases between them. The CDR3 here is CASSEGVVADTQYF. The CDR3 nucleotides read TGTGCCAGCAGCGAAGGGGTTGTCGCAGATACGCAGTATTTT. The full variable domain, rest sourced from reference TRBV7-9 and TRBJ2-3, is DTGVSQNPRHKITKRGQNVTFRCDPISEHNRLYWYRQTLGQGPEFLTYFQNEAQLEKSRLLSDRFSAERPKGSFSTLEIQRTEQGDSAMYLCASSEGVVADTQYFGPGTRLTVL.

This clonotype was picked up a small number of times. This rearrangement joins TRBV29-1 to TRBJ2-7; D gene uncertain. CDR3 length: 13 amino acids. V lost 6 bases, J lost 0 bases, and 12 bases lay in between. Germline-derived CDR1 and CDR2 are SQVTM and ANQGSEA. CDR3 DNA: TGCAGCGTCTGGCTACCGAACTCCTACGAGCAGTACTTC. Its protein product is CSVWLPNSYEQYF.